This TCR beta chain was profiled in a study of OX40 agonist ivuxolimab in advanced cancers. Sequencing was performed with immunoSEQ multiplex PCR; in TCRdb, only in-frame clones are kept and a portion is missing. The data contain about 75,000 clones, roughly 81% of them singletons. Exclusion of a patient followed from autoimmune disease history or systemic immunosuppression. The source material was CD4+ or CD8+ T cells sorted from blood, sampled in a trial of the OX40 agonist ivuxolimab. The TCR was taken from an adult with an advanced solid tumor such as melanoma, head and neck, liver or kidney cancer.

The CDR3 reads CASSLRLAGQETQYF. DNA of the CDR3: TGTGCCAGCAGCTTACGCTTGGCAGGACAAGAGACCCAGTACTTC. The chain employs TRBV7-2 and TRBJ2-5; no clear D. Germline assignment: CDR1 SGHTA and CDR2 FQGNSA. Trimming removed 2 bases at V and 2 bases at J, with 12 bases between. The CDR3 has 15 residues. The complete variable domain, with remaining parts taken from reference TRBV7-2 and TRBJ2-5, reads GAGVSQSPSNKVTEKGKDVELRCDPISGHTALYWYRQSLGQGLEFLIYFQGNSAPDKSGLPSDRFSAERTGGSVSTLTIQRTQQEDSAVYLCASSLRLAGQETQYFGPGTRLLVL.